One TCR beta chain is described in this entry. CDR1 is MRHNA and CDR2 is SNTAGT in the germline V gene. Trimming took off 4 bases at V and 6 bases at J, with 10 bases between the two ends. The CDR3 has 12 amino acids. Generated by immunoSEQ multiplex PCR, the TCRdb table keeps only in-frame clones and is missing some. Of over 200,000 clones in the sample, roughly four fifths were seen once. This entry is derived from a study of blood T cell repertoires in COVID-19. The receptor was derived from a man between 60 and 70 years old who had recovered from COVID-19. The source material was PBMCs or T cells enriched from blood (not recorded which). The chain joins TRBV6-4 to TRBJ2-7; TRBD2 is a possible D gene (5 bases). The CDR3 is CASSGESVEQYF. The CDR3 region has the DNA TGTGCCAGCAGTGGGGAGTCAGTCGAGCAGTACTTC.